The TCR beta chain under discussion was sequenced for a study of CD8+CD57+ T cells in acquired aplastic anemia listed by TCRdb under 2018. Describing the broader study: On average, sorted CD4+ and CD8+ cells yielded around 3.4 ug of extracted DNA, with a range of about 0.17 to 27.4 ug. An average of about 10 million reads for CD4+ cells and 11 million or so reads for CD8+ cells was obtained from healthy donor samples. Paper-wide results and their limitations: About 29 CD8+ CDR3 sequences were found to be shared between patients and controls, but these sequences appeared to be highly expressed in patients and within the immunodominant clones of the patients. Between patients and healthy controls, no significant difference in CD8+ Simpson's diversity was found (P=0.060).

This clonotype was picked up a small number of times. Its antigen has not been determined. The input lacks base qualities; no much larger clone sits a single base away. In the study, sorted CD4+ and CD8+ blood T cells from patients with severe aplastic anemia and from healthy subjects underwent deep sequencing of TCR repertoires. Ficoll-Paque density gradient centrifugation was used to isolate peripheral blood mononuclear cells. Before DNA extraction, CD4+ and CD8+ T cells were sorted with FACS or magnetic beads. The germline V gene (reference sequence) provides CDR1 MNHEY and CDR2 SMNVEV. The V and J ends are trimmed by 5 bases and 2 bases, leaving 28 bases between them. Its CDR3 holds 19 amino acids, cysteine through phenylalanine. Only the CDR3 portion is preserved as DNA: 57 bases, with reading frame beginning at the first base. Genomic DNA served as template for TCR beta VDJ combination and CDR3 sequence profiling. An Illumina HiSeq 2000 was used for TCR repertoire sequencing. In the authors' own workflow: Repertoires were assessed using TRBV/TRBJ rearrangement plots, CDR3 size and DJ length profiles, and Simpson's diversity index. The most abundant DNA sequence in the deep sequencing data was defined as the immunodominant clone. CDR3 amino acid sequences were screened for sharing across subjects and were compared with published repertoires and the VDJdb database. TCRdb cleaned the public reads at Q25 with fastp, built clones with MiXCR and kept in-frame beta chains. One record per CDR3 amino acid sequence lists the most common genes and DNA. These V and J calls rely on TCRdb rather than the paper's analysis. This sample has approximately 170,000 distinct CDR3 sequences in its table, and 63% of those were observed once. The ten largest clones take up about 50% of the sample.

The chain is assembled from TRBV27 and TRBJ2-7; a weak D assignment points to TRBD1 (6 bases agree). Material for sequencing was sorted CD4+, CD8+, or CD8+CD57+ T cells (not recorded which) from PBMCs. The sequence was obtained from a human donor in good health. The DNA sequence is TGTGCCAGCAGTCCATATCCCCCCCTTGGACAGCTCAGCCCCTACGAGCAGTACTTC. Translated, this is CASSPYPPLGQLSPYEQYF.